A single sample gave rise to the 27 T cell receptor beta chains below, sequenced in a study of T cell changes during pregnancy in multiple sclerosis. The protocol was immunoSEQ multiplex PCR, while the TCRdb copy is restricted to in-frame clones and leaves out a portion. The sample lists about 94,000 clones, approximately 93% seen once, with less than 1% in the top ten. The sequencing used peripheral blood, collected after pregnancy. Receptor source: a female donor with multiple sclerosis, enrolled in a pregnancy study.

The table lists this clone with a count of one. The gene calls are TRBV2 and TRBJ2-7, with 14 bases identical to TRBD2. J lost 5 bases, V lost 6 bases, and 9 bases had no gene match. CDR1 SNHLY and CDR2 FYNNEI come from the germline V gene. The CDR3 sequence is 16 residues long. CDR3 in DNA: TGTGCCAGCAGAGGACTAGCGGGAGGATCTAACGACGAGCAGTACTTC. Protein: CASRGLAGGSNDEQYF.

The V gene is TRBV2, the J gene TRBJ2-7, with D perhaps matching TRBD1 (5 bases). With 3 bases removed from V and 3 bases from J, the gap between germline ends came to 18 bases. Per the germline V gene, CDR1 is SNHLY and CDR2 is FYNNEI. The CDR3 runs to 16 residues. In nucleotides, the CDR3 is TGTGCCAGCAGTGACTCCACGGTCTGGCAGGGCTACGAGCAGTACTTC. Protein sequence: CASSDSTVWQGYEQYF.

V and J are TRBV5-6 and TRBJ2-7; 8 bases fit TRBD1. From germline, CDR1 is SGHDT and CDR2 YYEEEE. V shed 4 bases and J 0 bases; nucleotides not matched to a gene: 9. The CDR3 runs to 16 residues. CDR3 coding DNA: TGTGCCAGCAGCCTCTTGGGACAGGTGAGCTCCTACGAGCAGTACTTC. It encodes CASSLLGQVSSYEQYF. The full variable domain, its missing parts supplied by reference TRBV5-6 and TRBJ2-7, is DAGVTQSPTHLIKTRGQQVTLRCSPKSGHDTVSWYQQALGQGPQFIFQYYEEEERQRGNFPDRFSGHQFPNYSSELNVNALLLGDSALYLCASSLLGQVSSYEQYFGPGTRLTVT.

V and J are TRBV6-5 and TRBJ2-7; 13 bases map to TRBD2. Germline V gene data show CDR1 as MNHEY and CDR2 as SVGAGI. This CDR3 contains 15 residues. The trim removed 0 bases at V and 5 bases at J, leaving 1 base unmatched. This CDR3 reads CASSYSGLAGNEQYF. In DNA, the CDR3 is TGTGCCAGCAGTTACTCGGGACTAGCGGGAAACGAGCAGTACTTC.

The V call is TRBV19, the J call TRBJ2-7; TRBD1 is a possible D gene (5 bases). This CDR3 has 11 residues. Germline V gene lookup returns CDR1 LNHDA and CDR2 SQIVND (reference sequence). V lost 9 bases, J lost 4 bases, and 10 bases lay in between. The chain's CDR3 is CASRANYEQYF. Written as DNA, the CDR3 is TGTGCCAGCAGGGCCAATTACGAGCAGTACTTC.

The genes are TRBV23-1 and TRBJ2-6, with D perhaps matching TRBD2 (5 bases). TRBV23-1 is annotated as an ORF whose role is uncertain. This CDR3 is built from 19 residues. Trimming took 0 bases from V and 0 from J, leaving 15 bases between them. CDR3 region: CASSQSPGSYHSGANVLTF. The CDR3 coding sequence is TGCGCCAGCAGTCAATCACCGGGGTCCTACCACTCTGGGGCCAACGTCCTGACTTTC.

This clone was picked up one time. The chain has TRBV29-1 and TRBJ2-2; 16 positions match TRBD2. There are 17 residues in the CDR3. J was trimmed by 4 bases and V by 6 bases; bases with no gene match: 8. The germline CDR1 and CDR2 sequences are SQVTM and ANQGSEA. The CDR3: CSVVGLAGGAATGELFF. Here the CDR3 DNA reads TGCAGCGTAGTGGGACTAGCGGGAGGGGCGGCCACCGGGGAGCTGTTTTTT.

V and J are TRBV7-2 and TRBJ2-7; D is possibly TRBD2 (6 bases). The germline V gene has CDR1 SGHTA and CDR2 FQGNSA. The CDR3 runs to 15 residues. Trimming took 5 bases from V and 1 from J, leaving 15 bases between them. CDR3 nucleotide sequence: TGTGCCAGCAGCATCGGGGACTCCTATTCCTACGAGCAGTACTTC. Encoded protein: CASSIGDSYSYEQYF.

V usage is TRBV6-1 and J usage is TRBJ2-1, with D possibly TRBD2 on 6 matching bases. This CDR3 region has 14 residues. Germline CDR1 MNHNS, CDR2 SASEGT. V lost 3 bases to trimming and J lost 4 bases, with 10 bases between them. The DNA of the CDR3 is TGTGCCAGCAGTGACAGCGGACTATACAATGAGCAGTTCTTC. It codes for CASSDSGLYNEQFF.

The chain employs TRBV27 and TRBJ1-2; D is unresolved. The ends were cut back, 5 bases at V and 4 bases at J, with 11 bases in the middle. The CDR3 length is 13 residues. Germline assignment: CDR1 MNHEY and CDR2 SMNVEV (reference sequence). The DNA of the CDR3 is TGTGCCAGCAGTGAAAGCGGCGGCTATGGCTACACCTTC. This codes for CASSESGGYGYTF.

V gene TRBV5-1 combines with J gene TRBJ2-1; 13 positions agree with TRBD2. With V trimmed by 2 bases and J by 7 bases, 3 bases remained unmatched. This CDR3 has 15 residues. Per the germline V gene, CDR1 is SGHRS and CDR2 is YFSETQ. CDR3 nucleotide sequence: TGCGCCAGCAGCTTACTAGCGGGAGGGTCAAATGAGCAGTTCTTC. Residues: CASSLLAGGSNEQFF.

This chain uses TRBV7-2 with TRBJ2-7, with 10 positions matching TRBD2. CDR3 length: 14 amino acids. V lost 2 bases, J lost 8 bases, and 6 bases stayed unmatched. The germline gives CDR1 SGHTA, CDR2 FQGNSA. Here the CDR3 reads CASSLHGTSVQQYF. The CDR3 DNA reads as TGTGCCAGCAGCTTACATGGGACTAGCGTCCAGCAGTACTTC.

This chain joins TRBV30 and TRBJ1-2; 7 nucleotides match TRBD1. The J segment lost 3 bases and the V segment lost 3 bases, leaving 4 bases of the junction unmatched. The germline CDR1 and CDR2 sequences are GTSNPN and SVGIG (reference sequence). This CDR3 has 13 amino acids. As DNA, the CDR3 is TGTGCCTGGAGCGCAGACAGGGACTATGGCTACACCTTC. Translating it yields CAWSADRDYGYTF.

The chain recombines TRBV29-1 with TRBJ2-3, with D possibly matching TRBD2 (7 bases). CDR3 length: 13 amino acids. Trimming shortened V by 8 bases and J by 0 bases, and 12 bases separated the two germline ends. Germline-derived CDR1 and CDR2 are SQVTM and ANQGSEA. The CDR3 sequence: CSLQGLSTDTQYF. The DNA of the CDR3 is TGCAGCCTACAGGGACTAAGCACAGATACGCAGTATTTT.

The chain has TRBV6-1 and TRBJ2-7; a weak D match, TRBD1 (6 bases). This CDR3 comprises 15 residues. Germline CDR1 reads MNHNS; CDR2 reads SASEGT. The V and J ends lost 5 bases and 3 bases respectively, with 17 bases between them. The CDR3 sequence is CASSPRGTVFYEQYF. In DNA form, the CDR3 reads TGTGCCAGCAGTCCCAGGGGTACGGTGTTCTACGAGCAGTACTTC.

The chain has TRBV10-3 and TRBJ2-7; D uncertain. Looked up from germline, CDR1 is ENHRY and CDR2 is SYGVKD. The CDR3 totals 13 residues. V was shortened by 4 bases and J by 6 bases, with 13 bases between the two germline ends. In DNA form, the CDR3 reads TGTGCCATCAGTGGTCTCGCCAGTCCCGAGCAGTACTTC. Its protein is CAISGLASPEQYF.

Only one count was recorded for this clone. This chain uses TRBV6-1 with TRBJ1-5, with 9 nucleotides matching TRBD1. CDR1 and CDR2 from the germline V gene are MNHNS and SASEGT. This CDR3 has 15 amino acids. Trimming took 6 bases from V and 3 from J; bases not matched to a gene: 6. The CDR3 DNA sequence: TGTGCCAGCAGGCCGGGGACAGGGCACAATCAGCCCCAGCATTTT. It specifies CASRPGTGHNQPQHF.

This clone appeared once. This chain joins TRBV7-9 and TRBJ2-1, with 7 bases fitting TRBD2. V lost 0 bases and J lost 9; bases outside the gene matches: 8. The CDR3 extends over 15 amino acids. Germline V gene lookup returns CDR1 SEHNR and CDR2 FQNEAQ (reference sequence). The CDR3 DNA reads TGTGCCAGCAGCTTAGCGGGAGGGGCCAGCCGTGAGCAGTTCTTC. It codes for CASSLAGGASREQFF.

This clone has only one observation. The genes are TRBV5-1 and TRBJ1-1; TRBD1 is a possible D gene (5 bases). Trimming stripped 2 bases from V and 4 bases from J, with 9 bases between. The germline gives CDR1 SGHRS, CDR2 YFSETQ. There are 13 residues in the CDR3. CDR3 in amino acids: CASSLPQGTEAFF. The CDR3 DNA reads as TGCGCCAGCAGCTTACCCCAGGGCACTGAAGCTTTCTTT.

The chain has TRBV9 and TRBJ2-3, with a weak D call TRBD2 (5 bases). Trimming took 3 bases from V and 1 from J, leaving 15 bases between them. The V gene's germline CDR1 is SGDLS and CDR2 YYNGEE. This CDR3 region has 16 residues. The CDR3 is CASSAEGGWGTDTQYF. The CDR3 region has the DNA TGTGCCAGCAGCGCCGAGGGTGGCTGGGGCACAGATACGCAGTATTTT.

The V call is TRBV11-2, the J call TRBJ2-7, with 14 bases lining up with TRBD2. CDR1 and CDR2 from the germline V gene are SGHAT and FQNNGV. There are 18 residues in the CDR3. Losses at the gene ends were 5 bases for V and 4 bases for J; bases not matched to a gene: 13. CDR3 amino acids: CASSVGTSGSMLGYEQYF. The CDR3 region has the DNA TGTGCCAGCAGCGTAGGGACTAGCGGGAGTATGTTGGGGTACGAGCAGTACTTC. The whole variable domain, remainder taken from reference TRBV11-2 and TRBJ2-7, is EAGVAQSPRYKIIEKRQSVAFWCNPISGHATLYWYQQILGQGPKLLIQFQNNGVVDDSQLPKDRFSAERLKGVDSTLKIQPAKLEDSAVYLCASSVGTSGSMLGYEQYFGPGTRLTVT.

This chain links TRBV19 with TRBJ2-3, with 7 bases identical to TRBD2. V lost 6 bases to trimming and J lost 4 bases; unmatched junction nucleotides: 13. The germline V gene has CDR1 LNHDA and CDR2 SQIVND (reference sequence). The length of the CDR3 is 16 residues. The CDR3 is CASRDSPSGTSDTQYF. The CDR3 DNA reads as TGTGCCAGTAGGGACTCGCCTAGCGGCACGTCAGATACGCAGTATTTT.

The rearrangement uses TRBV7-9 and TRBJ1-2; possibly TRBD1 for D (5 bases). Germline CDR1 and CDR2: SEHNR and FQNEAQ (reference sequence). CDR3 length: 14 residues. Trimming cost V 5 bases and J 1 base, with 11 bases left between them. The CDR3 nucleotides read TGTGCCAGCAGCCCGCTGACAGTTAACTATGGCTACACCTTC. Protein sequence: CASSPLTVNYGYTF.

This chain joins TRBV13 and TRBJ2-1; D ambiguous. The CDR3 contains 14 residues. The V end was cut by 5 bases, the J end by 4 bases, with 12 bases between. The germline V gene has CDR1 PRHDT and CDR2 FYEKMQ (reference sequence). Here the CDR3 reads CASSPLAVYNEQFF. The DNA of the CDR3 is TGTGCCAGCAGCCCTCTTGCGGTGTACAATGAGCAGTTCTTC. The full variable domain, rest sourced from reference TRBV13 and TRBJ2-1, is AAGVIQSPRHLIKEKRETATLKCYPIPRHDTVYWYQQGPGQDPQFLISFYEKMQSDKGSIPDRFSAQQFSDYHSELNMSSLELGDSALYFCASSPLAVYNEQFFGPGTRLTVL.

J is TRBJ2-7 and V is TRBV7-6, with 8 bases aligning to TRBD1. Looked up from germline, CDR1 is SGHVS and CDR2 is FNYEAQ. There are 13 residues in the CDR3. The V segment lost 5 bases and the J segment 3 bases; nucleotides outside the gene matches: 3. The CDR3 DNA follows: TGTGCCAGCAGCCCGGGACAGGTCTACGAGCAGTACTTC. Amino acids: CASSPGQVYEQYF.

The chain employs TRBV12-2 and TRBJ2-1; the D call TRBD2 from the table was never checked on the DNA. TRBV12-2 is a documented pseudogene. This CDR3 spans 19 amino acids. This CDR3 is CASRLASIQTSGAYNEQFF. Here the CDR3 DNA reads TGTGCAAGTCGCTTAGCGTCCATTCAGACTAGCGGAGCCTACAATGAGCAGTTCTTC.

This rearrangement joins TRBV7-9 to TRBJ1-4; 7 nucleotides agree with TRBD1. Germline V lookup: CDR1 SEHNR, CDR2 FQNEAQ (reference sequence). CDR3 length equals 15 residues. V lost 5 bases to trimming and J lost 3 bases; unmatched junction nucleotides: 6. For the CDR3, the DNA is TGTGCCAGCAGCATGACGGGACAGCCTAATGAAAAACTGTTTTTT. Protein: CASSMTGQPNEKLFF. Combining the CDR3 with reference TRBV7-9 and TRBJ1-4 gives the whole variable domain DTGVSQNPRHKITKRGQNVTFRCDPISEHNRLYWYRQTLGQGPEFLTYFQNEAQLEKSRLLSDRFSAERPKGSFSTLEIQRTEQGDSAMYLCASSMTGQPNEKLFFGSGTQLSVL.